This passage covers 17 T cell receptor beta chains from one sample sequenced in a study of T-cell memory formation after mild COVID-19. TCRdb passed the 5' RACE reads through MiXCR, listing each CDR3 protein once. This repertoire shows 540,000 or so distinct CDR3 sequences, about a fifth found once; its top ten account for approximately 12%. The specimen was PBMCs or a T cell subset sorted from them (not recorded which). The receptors derive from an adult woman who had mild COVID-19 (a few samples of this study predate the infection). Cell type and time point are not known.

Only a few counts were recorded for this clonotype. V usage is TRBV20-1 and J usage is TRBJ1-2; 8 nucleotides match TRBD1. Trimming cost V 2 bases and J 7 bases; bases outside gene matches: 9. This CDR3 contains 14 residues. Germline CDR1 and CDR2: DFQATT and SNEGSKA (reference sequence). CDR3 sequence reads: CSARSDREGPGYTF. CDR3 DNA: TGCAGTGCTAGATCGGACAGGGAGGGACCTGGCTACACCTTC.

This clonotype appeared a few times. V is TRBV4-3 and J is TRBJ2-1; 13 nucleotides line up with TRBD2. The CDR3 runs to 20 residues. Germline CDR1 LGHNA, CDR2 YSLEER. V shed 0 bases and J 4 bases; nucleotides not matched to a gene: 12. CDR3 DNA sequence: TGCGCCAGCAGCCAAGATCCCGGGGGACTAGCGGGATCCTTGTACAATGAGCAGTTCTTC. This gives the protein CASSQDPGGLAGSLYNEQFF.

The rearrangement links TRBV29-1 to TRBJ1-5, with 7 bases that match TRBD1. Germline V gives CDR1 SQVTM, CDR2 ANQGSEA. V shed 7 bases and J 3 bases; nucleotides not matched to a gene: 9. This CDR3 has 14 amino acids. The CDR3, as DNA: TGCAGCGCCCTGACAGGGTCTTCCAATCAGCCCCAGCATTTT. Translation gives CSALTGSSNQPQHF.

This clonotype was detected only a few times. This sequence joins TRBV29-1 and TRBJ2-2; the match to TRBD1 covers 8 bases. The CDR3 length is 13 residues. Unmatched junction bases numbered 2, after V lost 3 bases and J lost 5 bases. CDR1 is SQVTM and CDR2 is ANQGSEA in the germline V gene. The CDR3 DNA sequence: TGCAGCGTTGACAGGGGGCGGACCGGGGAGCTGTTTTTT. It translates to CSVDRGRTGELFF.

This clonotype occurred many times. V usage is TRBV4-3 and J usage is TRBJ2-7, with D unresolved. Trimming took 0 bases from V and 3 from J, leaving 9 bases between them. The germline V gene has CDR1 LGHNA and CDR2 YSLEER. This CDR3 spans 14 amino acids. The DNA for the CDR3 is TGCGCCAGCAGCCAAGATGGGTGGGACTACGAGCAGTACTTC. Encoded protein: CASSQDGWDYEQYF.

The chain is built from TRBV7-3 and TRBJ2-2; 7 nucleotides match TRBD1. The V gene's germline CDR1 is SGHTA and CDR2 FQGTGA. The CDR3 loop spans 16 amino acids. The V gene end was trimmed by 5 bases and the J gene end by 4 bases; junction bases not matched to a gene: 10. The CDR3 spells CASSPNTGVGTGELFF. CDR3 sequence (DNA): TGTGCCAGCAGCCCGAACACAGGGGTCGGCACCGGGGAGCTGTTTTTT.

The chain links TRBV12-3 or TRBV12-4 to TRBJ2-5, with 10 nucleotides matching TRBD1. V lost 6 bases and J lost 5; bases outside the gene matches: 9. This CDR3 has 15 residues. CDR3: CASRPGQGSLETQYF. In DNA form, the CDR3 reads TGTGCCAGCAGGCCGGGACAGGGGTCATTGGAGACCCAGTACTTC.

This clonotype was observed many times. The limits of the CDR3 on the DNA are not certain, so only TCRdb's listed CDR3 is given. V usage is TRBV7-5 and J usage is TRBJ2-2; the table's D call TRBD1 went unverified against the DNA. TRBV7-5 is recorded as a pseudogene. The CDR3 comprises 18 residues, both ends counted. The CDR3 spells CISVPEDHDRVDTGELFF.

The chain combines TRBV5-1 with TRBJ2-7; the match to TRBD1 covers 10 bases. Germline lookup yields CDR1 SGHRS and CDR2 YFSETQ. With 4 bases clipped from V and 3 bases from J, the junction kept 7 bases outside the gene matches. The CDR3 is 15 amino acids. CDR3 nucleotides: TGCGCCAGCAGCCTGTCGGACAGGGGGTTCTACGAGCAGTACTTC. This sequence encodes CASSLSDRGFYEQYF.

The sample holds a few counts of this clonotype. The rearrangement uses TRBV27 and TRBJ1-2; D gene uncertain. Trimming took 3 bases from V and 8 from J, leaving 16 bases between them. Germline CDR1 MNHEY, CDR2 SMNVEV (reference sequence). The CDR3 is 14 amino acids. The CDR3 here is CASSFDPRIGGYTF. Here the CDR3 DNA reads TGTGCCAGCAGTTTCGACCCTAGAATCGGGGGCTACACCTTC.

This clonotype turned up a few times. One end of the junction varies from germline; a read error may be responsible. This chain links TRBV25-1 with TRBJ2-2; the D is unclear. The CDR3 spans 12 residues. CDR1 and CDR2 from the germline V gene are MGHDK and SYGVNS. Here the CDR3 reads CASSENPGELFF. The CDR3 nucleotides are TGTGCCAGCAGTGAGAACCCCGGGGAGCTGTTTTTT.

The V and J genes are TRBV2 and TRBJ2-1; TRBD1 or TRBD2 may be the D gene (5 bases each). This CDR3 spans 16 amino acids. Trimming removed 2 bases from V and 8 bases from J, with 19 bases in between. Germline CDR1 is SNHLY and CDR2 is FYNNEI. The CDR3: CASSENGASPGDEQFF. The CDR3 DNA reads TGTGCCAGCAGTGAAAACGGGGCCAGCCCAGGAGATGAGCAGTTCTTC.

This sequence joins TRBV3-1 and TRBJ2-3; 7 bases agree with TRBD2. The V and J ends lost 4 bases and 1 base, in that order; junction bases with no gene match: 8. The length of the CDR3 is 16 residues. The germline V gene has CDR1 LGHDT and CDR2 YNNKEL (reference sequence). The CDR3 DNA follows: TGTGCCAGCAGCCTCAGCGAAGCGGGGCGCACAGATACGCAGTATTTT. This translates into CASSLSEAGRTDTQYF.

The chain carries TRBV5-1 and TRBJ2-7; D remains ambiguous. This CDR3 comprises 12 residues. V dropped 4 bases and J dropped 3 bases, with 8 bases sitting between them. Germline V gene data show CDR1 as SGHRS and CDR2 as YFSETQ. The CDR3 nucleotides are TGCGCCAGCAGCGGCCGATACTACGAGCAGTACTTC. It specifies CASSGRYYEQYF.

This chain joins TRBV25-1 and TRBJ2-1; a possible D gene is TRBD2 (5 bases). The CDR3 loop spans 14 amino acids. CDR1 is MGHDK, CDR2 SYGVNS, per germline. V was shortened by 8 bases and J by 0 bases, with 11 bases between the two germline ends. The CDR3 sequence is CASGLSGSYNEQFF. As DNA, the CDR3 is TGTGCCAGCGGACTTTCAGGCTCCTACAATGAGCAGTTCTTC.

The chain uses TRBV27 and TRBJ2-7, with D unresolved. Per germline, CDR1 MNHEY and CDR2 SMNVEV (reference sequence). Between the trimmed V and J ends, which lost 6 bases and 5 bases, there was a span of 20 bases. The CDR3 totals 15 residues. The CDR3, as DNA: TGTGCCAGCAGACTTATGATGACAAATTCCCACGAGCAGTACTTC. Amino acids: CASRLMMTNSHEQYF.

This clonotype has only a few counts. The chain uses TRBV29-1 and TRBJ2-2; no clear D gene. The length of the CDR3 is 12 residues. Germline V gene lookup returns CDR1 SQVTM and CDR2 ANQGSEA. Trimming took 3 bases from V and 5 from J, leaving 7 bases between them. The CDR3 region has the DNA TGCAGCGTTGATGGGGAAACCGGGGAGCTGTTTTTT. It is translated as CSVDGETGELFF.